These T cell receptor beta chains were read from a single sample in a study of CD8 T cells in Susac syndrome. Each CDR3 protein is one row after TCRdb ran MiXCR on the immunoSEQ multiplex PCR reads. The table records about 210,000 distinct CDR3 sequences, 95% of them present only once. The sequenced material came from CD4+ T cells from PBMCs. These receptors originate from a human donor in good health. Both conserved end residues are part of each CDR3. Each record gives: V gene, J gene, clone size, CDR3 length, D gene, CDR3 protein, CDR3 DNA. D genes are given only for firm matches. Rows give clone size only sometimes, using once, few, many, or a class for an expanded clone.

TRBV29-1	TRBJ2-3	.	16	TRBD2	CSVVGTLGGGLATQYF	TGCAGCGTTGTGGGGACATTGGGCGGGGGGCTTGCTACGCAGTATTTT
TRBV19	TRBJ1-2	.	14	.	CASRDSSYKGGYTF	TGTGCCAGTAGGGACAGCAGCTACAAAGGTGGCTACACCTTC
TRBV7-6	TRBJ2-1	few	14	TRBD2	CASSGGGSYNEQFF	TGTGCTAGCAGCGGCGGGGGTTCTTACAATGAGCAGTTCTTC
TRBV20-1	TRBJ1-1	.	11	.	CSAGIGTEAFF	TGCAGTGCTGGTATAGGGACTGAAGCTTTCTTT
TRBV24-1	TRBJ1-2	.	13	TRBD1	CATSETGEFGYTF	TGTGCCACCAGTGAGACAGGGGAATTTGGCTACACCTTC
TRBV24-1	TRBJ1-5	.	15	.	CATGHVGSRNQPQHF	TGTGCCACCGGACATGTGGGGTCTCGCAATCAGCCCCAGCATTTT
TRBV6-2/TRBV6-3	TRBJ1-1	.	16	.	CASSPPRTAPNTEAFF	TGTGCCAGCAGCCCCCCCCGGACAGCGCCCAACACTGAAGCTTTCTTT
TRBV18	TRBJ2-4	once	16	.	CASSSVGGVAKNIQYF	TGTGCCAGCTCATCCGTCGGGGGAGTAGCCAAAAACATTCAGTACTTC
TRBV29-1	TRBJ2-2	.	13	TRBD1	CSVEETGAGELFF	TGCAGCGTTGAAGAGACAGGGGCCGGGGAGCTGTTTTTT
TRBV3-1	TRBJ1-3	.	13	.	CASSLDPGNTIYF	TGTGCCAGCAGCCTCGACCCTGGAAACACCATATATTTT
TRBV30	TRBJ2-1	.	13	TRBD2	CAGGLGLGNEQFF	TGTGCCGGAGGACTAGGATTAGGCAATGAGCAGTTCTTC
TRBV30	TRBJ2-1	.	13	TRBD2	CAWMSGSSNEQFF	TGTGCCTGGATGAGCGGGAGTAGCAATGAGCAGTTCTTC
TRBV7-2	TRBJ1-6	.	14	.	CASSLRDPTSPLHF	TGTGCCAGCAGCCTCAGGGACCCTACTTCACCCCTCCACTTT
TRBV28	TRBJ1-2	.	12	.	CASRLANYGYTF	TGTGCCAGCAGGCTAGCTAACTATGGCTACACCTTC
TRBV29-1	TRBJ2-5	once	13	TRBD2	CSVSSGGEETQYF	TGCAGCGTTAGTAGCGGGGGGGAAGAGACCCAGTACTTC
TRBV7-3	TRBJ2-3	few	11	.	CASSNTDTQYF	TGTGCCAGCAGCAACACAGATACGCAGTATTTT
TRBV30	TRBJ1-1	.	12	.	CAWSPLEPEAFF	TGTGCCTGGAGTCCATTGGAGCCAGAAGCTTTCTTT
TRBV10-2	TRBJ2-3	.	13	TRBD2	CAAGRGTTDTQYF	TGCGCCGCCGGGCGGGGGACCACAGATACGCAGTATTTT
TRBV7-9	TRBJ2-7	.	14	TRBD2	CASSFGGGPREQYF	TGTGCCAGCAGCTTCGGGGGGGGACCCCGCGAGCAGTACTTC
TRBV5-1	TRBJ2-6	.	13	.	CASIGDGANVLTF	TGCGCCAGCATCGGAGATGGGGCCAACGTCCTGACTTTC
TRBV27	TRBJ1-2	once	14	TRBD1	CASRRAGTGGGYTF	TGTGCCAGCAGGAGGGCCGGGACAGGGGGTGGCTACACCTTC
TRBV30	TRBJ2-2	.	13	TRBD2	CASGLPNTGELFF	TGTGCCTCGGGACTACCTAACACCGGGGAGCTGTTTTTT
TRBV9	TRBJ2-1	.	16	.	CASSVGAQGSYNEQFF	TGTGCCAGCAGCGTAGGAGCCCAGGGCTCCTACAATGAGCAGTTCTTC
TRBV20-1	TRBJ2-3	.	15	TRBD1	CSARDGRRTGGTQYF	TGCAGTGCTAGAGATGGGCGGCGGACAGGGGGTACGCAGTATTTT
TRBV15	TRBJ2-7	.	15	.	CATSRAGGLSYEQYF	TGTGCCACCAGCAGAGCCGGGGGACTCTCCTACGAGCAGTACTTC
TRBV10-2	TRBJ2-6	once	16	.	CASTPRRASGANVLTF	TGCGCCAGCACCCCTCGCCGGGCCTCTGGGGCCAACGTCCTGACTTTC
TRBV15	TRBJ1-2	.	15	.	CATSRDLTATNGYTF	TGTGCCACCAGCAGAGATCTCACAGCTACTAATGGCTACACCTTC
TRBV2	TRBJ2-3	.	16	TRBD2	CASAAPGLAGADTQYF	TGTGCCAGTGCTGCACCGGGACTAGCGGGGGCAGATACGCAGTATTTT
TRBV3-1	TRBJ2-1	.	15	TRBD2	CASSQFLAGTGEQFF	TGTGCCAGCAGCCAGTTCCTAGCGGGAACGGGTGAGCAGTTCTTC
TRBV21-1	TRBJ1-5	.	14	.	CASSNVGGNQPQHF	TGTGCCAGCAGCAACGTGGGGGGCAATCAGCCCCAGCATTTT
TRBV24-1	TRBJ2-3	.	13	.	CATSDLRADTQYF	TGTGCCACCAGTGATTTGCGGGCAGATACGCAGTATTTT
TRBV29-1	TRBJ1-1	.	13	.	CSVELGDVTEAFF	TGCAGCGTTGAGTTGGGGGATGTAACTGAAGCTTTCTTT
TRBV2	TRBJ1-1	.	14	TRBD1	CASRWDRVNTEAFF	TGTGCCAGCAGATGGGACAGGGTGAACACTGAAGCTTTCTTT
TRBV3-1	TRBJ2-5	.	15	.	CASSQFPGLRETQYF	TGTGCCAGCAGCCAATTCCCGGGACTCCGGGAGACCCAGTACTTC
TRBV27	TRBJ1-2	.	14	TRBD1	CASGTGPIAYGYTF	TGTGCCAGCGGGACAGGACCTATAGCCTATGGCTACACCTTC
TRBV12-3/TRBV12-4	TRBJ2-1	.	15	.	CASSYTAGPRGEQFF	TGTGCCAGCAGTTATACCGCGGGACCGCGTGGCGAGCAGTTCTTC
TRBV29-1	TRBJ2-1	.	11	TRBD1	CSVEDGQGPFF	TGCAGCGTTGAAGATGGACAGGGTCCGTTCTTC
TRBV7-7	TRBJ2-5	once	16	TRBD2	CASSLERLAGQETQYF	TGTGCCAGCAGCTTAGAGCGTCTAGCGGGGCAAGAGACCCAGTACTTC
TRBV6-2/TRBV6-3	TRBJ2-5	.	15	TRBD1	CASSYFWTGGETQYF	TGTGCCAGCAGTTACTTTTGGACAGGGGGCGAGACCCAGTACTTC
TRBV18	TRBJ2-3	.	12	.	CASSSDTDTQYF	TGTGCCAGCTCATCAGATACAGATACGCAGTATTTT
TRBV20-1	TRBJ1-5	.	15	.	CSVLLWGGRDQPQHF	TGCAGTGTTCTTCTGTGGGGGGGGCGAGATCAGCCCCAGCATTTT